These 11 T cell receptor beta chains were sequenced from one sample in a study of immune cell composition in non-small cell lung cancer. Clones were sequenced by immunoSEQ multiplex PCR, and TCRdb holds only the in-frame ones, with some missing. Of several thousand clones in the sample, almost 70% were seen once. Sequencing was carried out using lung tumor tissue. The receptors were gathered from a human donor with non-small cell lung cancer.

The chain is built from TRBV6-6 and TRBJ1-1, with 8 positions matching TRBD1. With 9 bases clipped from V and 4 bases from J, the junction kept 4 bases outside the gene matches. In germline, CDR1 is MNHNY, CDR2 SVGAGI (reference sequence). This CDR3 region has 12 residues. The CDR3, as DNA: TGTGCCAGTGGACAGGGCGGCACTGAAGCTTTCTTT. It specifies CASGQGGTEAFF.

The V gene is TRBV5-1, the J gene TRBJ2-3; 9 bases fit TRBD1. Per germline, CDR1 SGHRS and CDR2 YFSETQ. V gave up 2 bases and J gave up 4 bases; unmatched junction bases: 2. There are 14 residues in the CDR3. The CDR3 bases are TGCGCCAGCAGCTTAGACAGGGGGGCAGATACGCAGTATTTT. Its protein product is CASSLDRGADTQYF.

This clone was seen a handful of times. The chain carries TRBV5-1 and TRBJ1-1; 10 bases line up with TRBD1. CDR3 length: 13 residues. J gave up 11 bases and V 0 bases, and 4 bases lay outside the gene matches. Germline V lookup: CDR1 SGHRS, CDR2 YFSETQ. The CDR3 DNA reads as TGCGCCAGCAGCTTGGGGGACAGGGGCAGGGCTTTCTTT. Translation: CASSLGDRGRAFF. Complete variable domain (other parts from reference TRBV5-1 and TRBJ1-1): KAGVTQTPRYLIKTRGQQVTLSCSPISGHRSVSWYQQTPGQGLQFLFEYFSETQRNKGNFPGRFSGRQFSNSRSEMNVSTLELGDSALYLCASSLGDRGRAFFGQGTRLTVV.

V gene TRBV6-4 combines with J gene TRBJ2-5; 8 bases map to TRBD1. The CDR3 totals 15 residues. The V segment lost 4 bases and the J segment 1 base; nucleotides outside the gene matches: 5. Germline V gene sequence: CDR1 MRHNA, CDR2 SNTAGT. The CDR3 bases are TGTGCCAGCAGTGGGGGACAGGCTAGCCAAGAGACCCAGTACTTC. This encodes CASSGGQASQETQYF.

This clone was seen only a few times. This chain connects TRBV5-1 to TRBJ2-1; possible D gene TRBD2, 5 bases. V was shortened by 2 bases and J by 6 bases, with 12 bases between the two germline ends. The CDR3 is made up of 14 amino acids. The germline CDR1 and CDR2 sequences are SGHRS and YFSETQ. CDR3 DNA: TGCGCCAGCAGCTTAGGCGCCGCGGGCAATGAGCAGTTCTTC. The encoded protein is CASSLGAAGNEQFF.

This clone appeared a few times. The rearrangement joins TRBV7-6 to TRBJ1-1; D possibly corresponds to TRBD1 (5 bases). V lost 5 bases and J 4 bases, leaving 11 bases between the germline ends. Germline V CDR1 and CDR2: SGHVS, FNYEAQ. The CDR3 contains 13 residues. For the CDR3, the DNA is TGTGCCAGCAGCGTAGGGGAGGGCACTGAAGCTTTCTTT. Amino acid sequence: CASSVGEGTEAFF.

The CDR3 spells CASSLGSGDYEQYF. CDR3 sequence (DNA): TGTGCCAGCAGCTTAGGGTCAGGGGATTACGAGCAGTACTTC. The chain uses TRBV11-2 and TRBJ2-7; weak D call: TRBD1 (6 bases). The CDR3 has 14 amino acids. Germline V lookup: CDR1 SGHAT, CDR2 FQNNGV. V gave up 1 base and J gave up 4 bases, with 11 bases separating them.

The chain employs TRBV21-1 and TRBJ2-7; the DNA was not compared with TRBD2, the D call given in the table. TRBV21-1 is termed a pseudogene. The CDR3 consists of 23 residues. In DNA, the CDR3 is TGTGCCAGCAGCAAAGTCCCCCCTTTCGGCCGAGCGGGAGGCCGTCCCCACTCCTACGAGCAGTACTTC. Translation gives CASSKVPPFGRAGGRPHSYEQYF.

V usage is TRBV19 and J usage is TRBJ1-1; 11 positions match TRBD1. After removal of 5 bases from V and 5 bases from J, the junction contained 13 bases not matched to a gene. The CDR3 totals 17 residues. Germline values: CDR1 LNHDA, CDR2 SQIVND (reference sequence). CDR3 region: CASSVGQGALRRTEAFF. The CDR3 DNA reads TGTGCCAGTAGTGTAGGACAGGGGGCGCTTAGGAGGACTGAAGCTTTCTTT.

The V call is TRBV4-1, the J call TRBJ1-1; a weak D match, TRBD1 (6 bases). The V end lost 8 bases, the J end lost 2 bases, and 12 bases lay between the germline ends. CDR3 size: 13 residues. Germline CDR1 is MGHRA and CDR2 is YSYEKL. The CDR3 sequence: CASGTGINTEAFF. The CDR3 DNA reads TGCGCCAGCGGTACAGGGATTAACACTGAAGCTTTCTTT.

V is TRBV29-1 and J is TRBJ2-7; tentatively, D is TRBD1 (5 bases). This CDR3 is 12 amino acids long. Trimming removed 4 bases at V and 1 base at J, with 8 bases between. Per germline, CDR1 SQVTM and CDR2 ANQGSEA. This chain's CDR3 is CSVGQGSYEQYF. The CDR3 DNA reads TGCAGCGTTGGGCAGGGATCCTACGAGCAGTACTTC.